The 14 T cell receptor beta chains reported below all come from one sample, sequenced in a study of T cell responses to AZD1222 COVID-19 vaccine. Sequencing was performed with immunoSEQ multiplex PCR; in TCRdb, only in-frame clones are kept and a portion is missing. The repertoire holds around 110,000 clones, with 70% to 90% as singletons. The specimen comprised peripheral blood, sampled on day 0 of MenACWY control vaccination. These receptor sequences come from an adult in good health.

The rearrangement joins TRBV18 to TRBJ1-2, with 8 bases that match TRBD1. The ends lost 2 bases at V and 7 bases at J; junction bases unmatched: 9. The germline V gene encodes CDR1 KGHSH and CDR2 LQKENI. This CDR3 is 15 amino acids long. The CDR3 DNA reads TGTGCCAGCTCACCAGGAGGCAGGGGGCTCGGTGGCTACACCTTC. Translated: CASSPGGRGLGGYTF.

Here the CDR3 DNA reads TGTGCCAGTAGTACCCGGGACACCTATCCCTACGAGCAGTACTTC. This translates into CASSTRDTYPYEQYF. The V and J genes are TRBV19 and TRBJ2-7; perhaps TRBD1 as D (6 bases). Per germline, CDR1 LNHDA and CDR2 SQIVND (reference sequence). There are 15 residues in the CDR3. V dropped 4 bases and J dropped 2 bases, with 15 bases sitting between them.

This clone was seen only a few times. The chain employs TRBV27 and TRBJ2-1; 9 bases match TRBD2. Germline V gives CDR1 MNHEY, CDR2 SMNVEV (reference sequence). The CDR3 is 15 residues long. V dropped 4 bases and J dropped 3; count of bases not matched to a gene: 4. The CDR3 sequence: CASSYSGGRYNEQFF. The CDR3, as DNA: TGTGCCAGCAGTTATAGCGGGGGTCGCTACAATGAGCAGTTCTTC.

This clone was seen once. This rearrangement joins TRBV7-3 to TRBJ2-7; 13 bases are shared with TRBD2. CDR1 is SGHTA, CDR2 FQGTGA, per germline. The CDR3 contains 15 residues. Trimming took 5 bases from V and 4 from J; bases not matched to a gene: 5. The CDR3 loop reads CASSLGLAGVYEQYF. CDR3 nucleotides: TGTGCCAGCAGCCTCGGACTAGCGGGGGTATACGAGCAGTACTTC.

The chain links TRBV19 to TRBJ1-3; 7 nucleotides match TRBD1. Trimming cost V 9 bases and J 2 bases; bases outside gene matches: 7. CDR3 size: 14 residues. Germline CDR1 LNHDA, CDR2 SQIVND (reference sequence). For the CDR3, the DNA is TGTGCCAGCGACAGGGCCGCAGCTGGAAACACCATATATTTT. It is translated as CASDRAAAGNTIYF. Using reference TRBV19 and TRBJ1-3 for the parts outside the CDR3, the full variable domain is DGGITQSPKYLFRKEGQNVTLSCEQNLNHDAMYWYRQDPGQGLRLIYYSQIVNDFQKGDIAEGYSVSREKKESFPLTVTSAQKNPTAFYLCASDRAAAGNTIYFGEGSWLTVV.

CDR3 sequence: CASSWGLGSPLHF. CDR3 bases: TGTGCCAGCAGTTGGGGACTGGGTTCACCCCTCCACTTT. The chain carries TRBV27 and TRBJ1-6, with a weak D call TRBD1 (5 bases). Germline CDR1 and CDR2: MNHEY and SMNVEV (reference sequence). Trimming took off 4 bases at V and 9 bases at J, with 10 bases between the two ends. The CDR3 has 13 residues.

The CDR3 is CASSSPGTRQFF. DNA for the CDR3: TGTGCCAGCAGCTCACCCGGGACCCGGCAGTTCTTC. The chain carries TRBV7-3 and TRBJ2-1; D possibly uses TRBD1 or TRBD2 (5 bases each). Between the trimmed V and J ends, which lost 4 bases and 12 bases, there was a span of 13 bases. This CDR3 is 12 amino acids long. Per germline, CDR1 SGHTA and CDR2 FQGTGA.

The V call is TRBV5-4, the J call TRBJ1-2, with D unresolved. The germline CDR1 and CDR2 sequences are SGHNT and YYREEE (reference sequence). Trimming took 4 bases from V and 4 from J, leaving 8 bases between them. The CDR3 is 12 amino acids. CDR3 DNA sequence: TGTGCCAGCAGCCAGGACGGCTATGGCTACACCTTC. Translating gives CASSQDGYGYTF.

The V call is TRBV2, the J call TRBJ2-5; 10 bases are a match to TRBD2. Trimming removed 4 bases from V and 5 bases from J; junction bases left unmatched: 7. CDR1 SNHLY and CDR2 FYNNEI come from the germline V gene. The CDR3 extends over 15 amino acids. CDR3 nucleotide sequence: TGTGCCAGCAGTGTCCAAGCGGGGGGGCAGGAGACCCAGTACTTC. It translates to CASSVQAGGQETQYF.

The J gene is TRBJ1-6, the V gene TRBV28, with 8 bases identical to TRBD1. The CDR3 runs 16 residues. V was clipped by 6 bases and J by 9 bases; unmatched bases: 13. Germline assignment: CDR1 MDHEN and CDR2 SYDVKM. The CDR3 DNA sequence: TGTGCCAGCAGCCCAAATCAGGGGGCCCGAGGTTCACCCCTCCACTTT. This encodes CASSPNQGARGSPLHF.

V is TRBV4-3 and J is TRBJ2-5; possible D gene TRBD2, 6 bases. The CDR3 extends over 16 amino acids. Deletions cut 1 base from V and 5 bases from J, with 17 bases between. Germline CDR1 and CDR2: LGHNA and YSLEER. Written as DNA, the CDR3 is TGCGCCAGCAGCCAAGCTCGGGGACTGGGGACGGAGACCCAGTACTTC. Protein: CASSQARGLGTETQYF.

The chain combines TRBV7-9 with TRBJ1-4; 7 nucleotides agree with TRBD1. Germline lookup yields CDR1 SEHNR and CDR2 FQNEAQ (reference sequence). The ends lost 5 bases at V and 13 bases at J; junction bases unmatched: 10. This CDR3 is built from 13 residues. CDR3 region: CASSRTGLSGLFF. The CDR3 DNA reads TGTGCCAGCAGCCGGACAGGCCTTTCCGGACTGTTTTTT.

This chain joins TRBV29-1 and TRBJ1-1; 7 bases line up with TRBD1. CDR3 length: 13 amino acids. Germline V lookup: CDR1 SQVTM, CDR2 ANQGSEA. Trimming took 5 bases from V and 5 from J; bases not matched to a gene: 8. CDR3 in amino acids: CSVSRGSGTEAFF. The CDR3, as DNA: TGCAGCGTTAGCAGGGGGTCCGGGACTGAAGCTTTCTTT.

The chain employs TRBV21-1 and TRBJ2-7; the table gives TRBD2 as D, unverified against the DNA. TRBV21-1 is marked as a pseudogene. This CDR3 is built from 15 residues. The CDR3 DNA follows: TGTGCCAGCAGCAAAGAGGGCGGGGGGCAGGACGAGCAGTACTTC. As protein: CASSKEGGGQDEQYF.